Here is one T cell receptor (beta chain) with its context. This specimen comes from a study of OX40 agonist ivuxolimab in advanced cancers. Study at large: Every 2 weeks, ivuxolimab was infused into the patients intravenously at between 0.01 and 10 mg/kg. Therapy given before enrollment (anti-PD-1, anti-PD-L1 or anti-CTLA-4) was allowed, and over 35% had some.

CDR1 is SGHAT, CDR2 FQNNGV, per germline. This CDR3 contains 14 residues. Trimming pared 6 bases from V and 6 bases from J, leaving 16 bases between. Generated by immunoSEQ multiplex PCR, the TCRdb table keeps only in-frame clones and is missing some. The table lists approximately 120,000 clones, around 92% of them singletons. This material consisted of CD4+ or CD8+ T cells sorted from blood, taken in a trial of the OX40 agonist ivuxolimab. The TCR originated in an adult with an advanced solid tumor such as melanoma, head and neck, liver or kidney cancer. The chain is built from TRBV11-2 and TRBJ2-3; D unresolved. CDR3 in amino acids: CASRVSRATDTQYF. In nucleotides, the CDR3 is TGTGCCAGCAGGGTCTCTAGAGCAACGGATACGCAGTATTTT.